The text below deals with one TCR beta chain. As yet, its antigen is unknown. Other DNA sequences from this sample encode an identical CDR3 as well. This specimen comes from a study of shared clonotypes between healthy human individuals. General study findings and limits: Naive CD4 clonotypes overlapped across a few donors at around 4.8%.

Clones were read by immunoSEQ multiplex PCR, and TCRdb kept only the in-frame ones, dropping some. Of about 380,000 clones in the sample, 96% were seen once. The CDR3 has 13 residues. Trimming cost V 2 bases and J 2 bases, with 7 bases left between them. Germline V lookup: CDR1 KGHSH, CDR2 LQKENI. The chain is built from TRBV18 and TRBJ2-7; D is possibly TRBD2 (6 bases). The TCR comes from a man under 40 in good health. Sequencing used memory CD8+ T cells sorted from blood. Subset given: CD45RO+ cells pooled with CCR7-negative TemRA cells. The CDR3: CASSPREAYEQYF. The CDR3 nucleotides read TGTGCCAGCTCACCAAGGGAGGCCTACGAGCAGTACTTC. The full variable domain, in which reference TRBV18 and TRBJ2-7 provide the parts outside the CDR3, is NAGVMQNPRHLVRRRGQEARLRCSPMKGHSHVYWYRQLPEEGLKFMVYLQKENIIDESGMPKERFSAEFPKEGPSILRIQQVVRGDSAAYFCASSPREAYEQYFGPGTRLTVT.